Presented here are 24 T cell receptor beta chains from one specimen sequenced in a study of read filtering for tumor transcriptome and immune sequencing. This library used roughly 400 ng RNA and molecular barcoded adaptors spanning alpha/delta and beta/gamma chains. TCRdb used MiXCR to reprocess the reads, holding one entry per CDR3 protein. The sample has over 45,000 distinct CDR3 sequences; approximately 12% are singletons. Sequenced: a population of CD138-negative cells sorted from bone marrow. These receptors were collected from a donor at least 40 years old with multiple myeloma.

Ten or more counts support this clonotype. Being one base from a much bigger clone, this may be a read error. No conserved phenylalanine or tryptophan ends this CDR3, so it is likely a read error. The genes are TRBV19 and TRBJ2-1, with 9 nucleotides matching TRBD2. The CDR3 totals 15 residues. The ends lost 5 bases at V and 4 bases at J; junction bases unmatched: 6. CDR1 is LNHDA, CDR2 SQIVND, per germline (reference sequence). CDR3 loop: CASSSGTSNYNEQFS. The CDR3 coding sequence is TGTGCCAGTAGTTCCGGGACTAGCAATTACAATGAGCAGTTCTCC.

This clonotype showed up many times. The rearrangement uses TRBV7-2 and TRBJ1-1; unclear D gene. Deletions cut 7 bases from V and 1 base from J, with 7 bases between. The CDR3 contains 12 residues. Germline lookup yields CDR1 SGHTA and CDR2 FQGNSA. The CDR3, as DNA: TGTGCCAGCACCTCACAGAACACTGAAGCTTTCTTT. Its protein is CASTSQNTEAFF.

This clonotype showed up many times. The V and J genes are TRBV24-1 and TRBJ2-5; possible D gene TRBD2, 6 bases. Trimming shortened V by 3 bases and J by 5 bases, and 18 bases separated the two germline ends. Germline V gene lookup returns CDR1 KGHDR and CDR2 SFDVKD. The CDR3 totals 16 residues. The CDR3 DNA reads as TGTGCCACCAGTGATCGCACAGCCCAGGGAGGTGAGACCCAGTACTTC. This sequence encodes CATSDRTAQGGETQYF.

Notes on this clonotype: A junction end diverges from the germline sequence, so it may reflect a read error. This chain links TRBV5-1 with TRBJ2-3, with D possibly being TRBD1 (5 bases). The CDR3 totals 14 residues. Germline assignment: CDR1 SGHRS and CDR2 YFSETQ. The CDR3 here is CASSREWSTGTQYF. CDR3 bases: TGCGCCAGCAGTCGTGAATGGAGCACAGGTACGCAGTATTTT.

This clonotype occurred many times. The chain employs TRBV29-1 and TRBJ2-1; D is undetermined. CDR3 length equals 15 residues. Germline CDR1 SQVTM, CDR2 ANQGSEA. The V end lost 2 bases, the J end lost 7 bases, and 18 bases lay between the germline ends. This chain's CDR3 is CSVELGGKMVNEQFF. CDR3 sequence (DNA): TGCAGCGTTGAACTAGGTGGGAAAATGGTTAATGAGCAGTTCTTC.

This clonotype came up many times. This chain connects TRBV11-2 to TRBJ2-1; 16 positions match TRBD2. Germline CDR1 SGHAT, CDR2 FQNNGV. The CDR3 loop spans 16 amino acids. Trimming cost V 4 bases and J 9 bases; bases outside gene matches: 6. CDR3: CASSWGLAGGPGEQFF. The CDR3 region has the DNA TGTGCCAGCAGCTGGGGACTAGCGGGAGGGCCGGGTGAGCAGTTCTTC. Complete variable domain (other parts from reference TRBV11-2 and TRBJ2-1): EAGVAQSPRYKIIEKRQSVAFWCNPISGHATLYWYQQILGQGPKLLIQFQNNGVVDDSQLPKDRFSAERLKGVDSTLKIQPAKLEDSAVYLCASSWGLAGGPGEQFFGPGTRLTVL.

There are many counts of this clonotype. The chain couples TRBV6-5 to TRBJ2-1; D possibly matches TRBD1 or TRBD2 (6 bases each). This CDR3 region has 16 residues. Deletions cut 7 bases from V and 7 bases from J, with 23 bases between. Germline loops: CDR1 MNHEY, CDR2 SVGAGI. The DNA of the CDR3 is TGTGCCAGCACCCCCGGGGGCGGTAGGAAGAGTAATGAGCAGTTCTTC. Translating gives CASTPGGGRKSNEQFF.

Ten or more counts support this clonotype. The V call is TRBV30, the J call TRBJ2-5, with TRBD2 matching 16 bases. V lost 2 bases and J lost 5; bases outside the gene matches: 5. This CDR3 is 16 amino acids long. Germline lookup yields CDR1 GTSNPN and CDR2 SVGIG (reference sequence). CDR3 DNA: TGTGCCTGGAGTCCGGGACTAGCGGGAGGGGAGGAGACCCAGTACTTC. Encoded protein: CAWSPGLAGGEETQYF.

This clonotype was seen ten or more times. The CDR3 DNA sequence: TGTGCCAGCAGCGCCCGTATGGGGGGGGGCCTTCGGACCCAGTACTTC. This translates into CASSARMGGGLRTQYF. This chain links TRBV7-2 with TRBJ2-5, with D possibly matching TRBD2 (7 bases). Trimming shortened V by 5 bases and J by 7 bases, and 23 bases separated the two germline ends. The CDR3 runs 16 residues. From germline, CDR1 is SGHTA and CDR2 FQGNSA.

Ten or more counts support this clonotype. V is TRBV30 and J is TRBJ1-1; 8 nucleotides align to TRBD1. The CDR3 length is 13 residues. CDR1 and CDR2 from the germline V gene are GTSNPN and SVGIG (reference sequence). The V and J ends lost 4 bases and 1 base, in that order; junction bases with no gene match: 2. The CDR3 here is CAWNRGGNTEAFF. CDR3 coding DNA: TGTGCCTGGAACAGGGGGGGGAACACTGAAGCTTTCTTT.

As for this clonotype: One end of the junction does not line up with germline, which may come from a read error. This sequence joins TRBV3-1 and TRBJ2-7, with 9 positions matching TRBD2. CDR3 length: 15 amino acids. CDR1 is LGHDT, CDR2 YNNKEL, per germline (reference sequence). The CDR3 DNA follows: TGTGCCAGCAGCCAGGCCGGGACTAGCTCCTACGAACAGTGCTTC. It specifies CASSQAGTSSYEQCF.

This clonotype was counted at least ten times. The J gene is TRBJ2-5, the V gene TRBV5-1; 7 nucleotides agree with TRBD1. J gave up 0 bases and V 3 bases, and 2 bases lay outside the gene matches. The CDR3 contains 14 residues. CDR1 is SGHRS and CDR2 is YFSETQ in the germline V gene. DNA of the CDR3: TGCGCCAGCAGCTACCAGGGGGACCAAGAGACCCAGTACTTC. It yields the protein CASSYQGDQETQYF.

This clonotype was seen ten or more times. The J gene is TRBJ2-7, the V gene TRBV20-1, with 12 bases matching TRBD2. Per the germline V gene, CDR1 is DFQATT and CDR2 is SNEGSKA (reference sequence). This CDR3 has 16 residues. J was trimmed by 7 bases and V by 1 base; bases with no gene match: 11. This CDR3 is CSARGQTSGSTGEQYF. DNA for the CDR3: TGCAGTGCTAGAGGGCAGACTAGCGGGAGTACGGGGGAGCAGTACTTC.

In its sample, this clonotype was seen many times. The chain is built from TRBV7-9 and TRBJ2-3; tentative D call: TRBD1 (6 bases). The ends were cut back, 5 bases at V and 1 base at J, with 13 bases in the middle. The germline gives CDR1 SEHNR, CDR2 FQNEAQ (reference sequence). The CDR3 consists of 15 residues. The CDR3 coding sequence is TGTGCCAGCAGCGCCGGACAGTACGGCACAGATACGCAGTATTTT. Protein product: CASSAGQYGTDTQYF.

Notes on this clonotype: This may stem from a read error, because a much larger clone lies one nucleotide away. The chain recombines TRBV19 with TRBJ1-1, with TRBD1 matching over 7 bases. The germline CDR1 and CDR2 sequences are LNHDA and SQIVND (reference sequence). The CDR3 is 18 residues long. CDR3 sequence: CVSSIGAAAGGLNTEAFF. The DNA for the CDR3 is TGTGTCAGTAGTATTGGGGCAGCGGCAGGGGGGCTCAACACTGAAGCTTTCTTT.

This clonotype was seen repeatedly, ten times or more. V gene TRBV4-1 combines with J gene TRBJ2-3; the D gene is possibly TRBD2 (6 bases). Trimming cost V 4 bases and J 2 bases, with 10 bases left between them. The germline V gene encodes CDR1 MGHRA and CDR2 YSYEKL. The CDR3 has 14 amino acids. CDR3 amino acids: CASSRDSNTDTQYF. The CDR3 nucleotides are TGCGCCAGCAGCCGGGACTCCAACACAGATACGCAGTATTTT.

This clonotype was detected many times. The CDR3 nucleotides read TGTGCCAGCAGTTTAGAACTTTCCCCGGGACAGGGTATGAACACTGAAGCTTTCTTT. This encodes CASSLELSPGQGMNTEAFF. The chain carries TRBV12-3 or TRBV12-4 and TRBJ1-1; 9 nucleotides line up with TRBD1. Unmatched junction bases numbered 12, after V lost 1 base and J lost 0 bases. There are 19 residues in the CDR3.

This clonotype was found many times. V usage is TRBV18 and J usage is TRBJ1-4; D not resolved. Germline lookup yields CDR1 KGHSH and CDR2 LQKENI. V was trimmed by 2 bases and J by 13 bases, leaving 14 bases between them. The CDR3 loop spans 13 amino acids. The CDR3: CASSPSTAEGLFF. CDR3 in DNA: TGTGCCAGCTCACCATCAACGGCAGAGGGACTGTTTTTT. Together with reference TRBV18 and TRBJ1-4, the CDR3 gives the full variable domain: NAGVMQNPRHLVRRRGQEARLRCSPMKGHSHVYWYRQLPEEGLKFMVYLQKENIIDESGMPKERFSAEFPKEGPSILRIQQVVRGDSAAYFCASSPSTAEGLFFGSGTQLSVL.

This clonotype was found many times. V is TRBV7-2 and J is TRBJ2-3, with D perhaps TRBD2 (7 bases). Germline values: CDR1 SGHTA, CDR2 FQGNSA. The germline V and J ends were trimmed by 3 bases and 0 bases, with 10 bases remaining between them. The CDR3 runs to 15 residues. The CDR3 DNA reads as TGTGCCAGCAGCTTGAGGGGGGGCAGCACAGATACGCAGTATTTT. Residues: CASSLRGGSTDTQYF.

This clonotype appeared many times. The gene calls are TRBV7-2 and TRBJ2-7, with D perhaps TRBD1 or TRBD2 (6 bases each). Germline V gene lookup returns CDR1 SGHTA and CDR2 FQGNSA. The length of the CDR3 is 11 residues. Trimming took off 8 bases at V and 7 bases at J, with 12 bases between the two ends. CDR3 loop: CASSEGVEQYF. The CDR3 DNA sequence: TGTGCCAGCTCGGAGGGGGTTGAGCAGTACTTC.

This chain uses TRBV11-2 with TRBJ2-3; 7 positions agree with TRBD2. With V trimmed by 2 bases and J by 2 bases, 7 bases remained unmatched. This CDR3 has 16 residues. Germline V lookup: CDR1 SGHAT, CDR2 FQNNGV. The DNA of the CDR3 is TGTGCCAGCAGCTTACAAGGCGGGAGCCTCACAGATACGCAGTATTTT. It encodes CASSLQGGSLTDTQYF. Combining the CDR3 with reference TRBV11-2 and TRBJ2-3 gives the whole variable domain EAGVAQSPRYKIIEKRQSVAFWCNPISGHATLYWYQQILGQGPKLLIQFQNNGVVDDSQLPKDRFSAERLKGVDSTLKIQPAKLEDSAVYLCASSLQGGSLTDTQYFGPGTRLTVL.

This clonotype was counted many times. The rearrangement links TRBV3-1 to TRBJ2-3, with TRBD2 matching 9 bases. The V segment lost 0 bases and the J segment 4 bases; nucleotides outside the gene matches: 8. CDR3 length equals 17 residues. Germline V CDR1 and CDR2: LGHDT, YNNKEL (reference sequence). CDR3 protein: CASSQDWSGRPSDTQYF. The CDR3 DNA follows: TGTGCCAGCAGCCAAGATTGGAGCGGGAGGCCATCAGATACGCAGTATTTT.

This clonotype has ten or more counts. V usage is TRBV24-1 and J usage is TRBJ2-1; TRBD2 matches at 8 bases. Germline V CDR1 and CDR2: KGHDR, SFDVKD. The CDR3 consists of 15 residues. J gave up 7 bases and V 3 bases, and 7 bases lay outside the gene matches. DNA for the CDR3: TGTGCCACCAGTGATCCCCAGCGGGAGTCGAATGAGCAGTTCTTC. Translating gives CATSDPQRESNEQFF.

The V and J genes are TRBV30 and TRBJ2-2, with D perhaps given as TRBD1 or TRBD2 (5 bases each). Germline CDR1 GTSNPN, CDR2 SVGIG (reference sequence). The V end lost 3 bases, the J end lost 8 bases, and 16 bases lay between the germline ends. The CDR3 spans 14 residues. Here the CDR3 reads CAWSRDRGLGELFF. DNA for the CDR3: TGTGCCTGGAGCCGGGACCGGGGATTAGGGGAGCTGTTTTTT. Combining the CDR3 with reference TRBV30 and TRBJ2-2 gives the whole variable domain SQTIHQWPATLVQPVGSPLSLECTVEGTSNPNLYWYRQAAGRGLQLLFYSVGIGQISSEVPQNLSASRPQDRQFILSSKKLLLSDSGFYLCAWSRDRGLGELFFGEGSRLTVL.